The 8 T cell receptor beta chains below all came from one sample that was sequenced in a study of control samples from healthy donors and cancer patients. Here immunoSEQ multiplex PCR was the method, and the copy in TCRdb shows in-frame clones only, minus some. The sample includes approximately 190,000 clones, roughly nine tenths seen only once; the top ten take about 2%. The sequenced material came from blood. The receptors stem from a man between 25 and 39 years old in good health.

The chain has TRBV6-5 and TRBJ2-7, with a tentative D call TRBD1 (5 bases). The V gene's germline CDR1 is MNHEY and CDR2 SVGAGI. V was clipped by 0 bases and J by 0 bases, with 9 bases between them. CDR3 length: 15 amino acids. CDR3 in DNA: TGTGCCAGCAGTTACTCACACAGGAGCTCCTACGAGCAGTACTTC. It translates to CASSYSHRSSYEQYF.

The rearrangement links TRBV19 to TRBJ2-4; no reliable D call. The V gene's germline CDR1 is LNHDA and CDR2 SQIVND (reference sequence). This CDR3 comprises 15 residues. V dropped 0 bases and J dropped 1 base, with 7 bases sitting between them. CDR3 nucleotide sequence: TGTGCCAGTAGTATAGACCTGGAGGCCAAAAACATTCAGTACTTC. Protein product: CASSIDLEAKNIQYF.

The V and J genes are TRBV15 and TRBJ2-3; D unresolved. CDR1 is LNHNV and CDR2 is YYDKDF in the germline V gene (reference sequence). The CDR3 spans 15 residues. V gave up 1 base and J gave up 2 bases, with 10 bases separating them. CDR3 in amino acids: CATSRGFTITDTQYF. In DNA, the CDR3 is TGTGCCACCAGCAGAGGTTTTACGATCACAGATACGCAGTATTTT.

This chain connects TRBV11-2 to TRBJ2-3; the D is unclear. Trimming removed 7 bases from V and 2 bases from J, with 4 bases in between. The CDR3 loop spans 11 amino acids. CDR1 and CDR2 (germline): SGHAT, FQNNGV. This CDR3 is CASTTTDTQYF. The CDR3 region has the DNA TGTGCCAGCACAACCACAGATACGCAGTATTTT.

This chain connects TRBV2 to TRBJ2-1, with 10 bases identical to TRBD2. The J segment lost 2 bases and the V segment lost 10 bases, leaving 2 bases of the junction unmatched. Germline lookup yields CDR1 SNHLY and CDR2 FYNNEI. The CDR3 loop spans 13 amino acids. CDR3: CATSGGAYNEQFF. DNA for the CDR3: TGTGCCACCAGCGGGGGGGCCTACAATGAGCAGTTCTTC. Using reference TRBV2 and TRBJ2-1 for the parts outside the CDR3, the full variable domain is EPEVTQTPSHQVTQMGQEVILRCVPISNHLYFYWYRQILGQKVEFLVSFYNNEISEKSEIFDDQFSVERPDGSNFTLKIRSTKLEDSAMYFCATSGGAYNEQFFGPGTRLTVL.

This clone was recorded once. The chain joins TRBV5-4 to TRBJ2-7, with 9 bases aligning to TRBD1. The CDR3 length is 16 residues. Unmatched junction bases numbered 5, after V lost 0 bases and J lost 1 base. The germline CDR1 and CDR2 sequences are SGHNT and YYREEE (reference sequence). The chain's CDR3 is CASSLGGTGPSYEQYF. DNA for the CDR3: TGTGCCAGCAGCTTGGGAGGGACAGGGCCATCCTACGAGCAGTACTTC.

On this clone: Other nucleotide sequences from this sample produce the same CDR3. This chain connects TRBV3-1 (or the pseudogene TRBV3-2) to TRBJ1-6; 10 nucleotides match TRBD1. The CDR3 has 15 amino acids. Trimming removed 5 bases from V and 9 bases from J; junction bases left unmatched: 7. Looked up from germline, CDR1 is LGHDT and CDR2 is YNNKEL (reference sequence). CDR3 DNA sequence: TGTGCCAGCAGCATACGGACAGGGGGTAGTTCACCCCTCCACTTT. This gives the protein CASSIRTGGSSPLHF.

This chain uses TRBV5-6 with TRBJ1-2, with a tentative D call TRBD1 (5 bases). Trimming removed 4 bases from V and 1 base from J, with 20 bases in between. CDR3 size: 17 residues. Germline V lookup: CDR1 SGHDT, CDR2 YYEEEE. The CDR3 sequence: CASSLVGDGSYNYGYTF. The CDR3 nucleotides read TGTGCCAGCAGCCTGGTAGGGGACGGGAGTTATAACTATGGCTACACCTTC.